Each of the 2 T cell receptor beta chains below was sequenced from the same sample in a study of naive and memory T cell subsets. Treatment described: skin biopsy from PPD injection site in Mantoux-positive individual. A UMI-containing oligonucleotide was joined by 3' ligation to the TCR cDNA template. The SP2 primer and nested alpha and beta constant region primers amplified ligated cDNA in four rounds. TCRdb passed the UMI-ligation and nested PCR reads through MiXCR, listing each CDR3 protein once. The sample lists tens of thousands of distinct CDR3 sequences, 5.5% to 7.5% occurring once. The sequencing used skin, collected from a tuberculin skin test site. The receptors originated from an adult in good health.

This clonotype counts as medium-sized. The chain couples TRBV28 to TRBJ2-1; D possibly corresponds to TRBD2 (6 bases). CDR1 and CDR2 from the germline V gene are MDHEN and SYDVKM. The CDR3 loop spans 16 amino acids. Trimming took 3 bases from V and 9 from J, leaving 21 bases between them. CDR3 loop: CASSFGVAEVFSEQFF. The CDR3 nucleotides are TGTGCCAGCAGTTTCGGGGTAGCGGAGGTCTTCAGTGAGCAGTTCTTC.

This clonotype was detected many times. This chain joins TRBV4-3 and TRBJ2-7; D might be TRBD2 (5 bases). Germline CDR1 reads LGHNA; CDR2 reads YSLEER. This CDR3 region has 13 residues. Trimming removed 4 bases at V and 4 bases at J, with 11 bases between. In DNA form, the CDR3 reads TGCGCCAGCAGCCCGACCCCGGGGTACGAGCAGTACTTC. Its translation is CASSPTPGYEQYF.